This paragraph reports one T cell receptor beta chain. Its matching antigen is unknown. The CDR3 is 14 residues long. The data derive from a study of PD-1 blockade in classical Hodgkin lymphoma. About the study: Patients received nivolumab 3 mg/kg intravenously every 2 weeks.

TCRdb's table, derived via immunoSEQ multiplex PCR, lists solely in-frame clones and lacks some. The table includes about 90,000 clones, around 90% detected once. The study's findings and limits: CD8+ TCR diversity did not rise significantly by C4D1, unlike CD4+.

Every one of the patients relapsed after autologous stem cell transplantation (brentuximab vedotin exposure was variable). This material consisted of peripheral blood mononuclear cells (PBMCs), taken before the second cycle of nivolumab. V usage is TRBV21-1 and J usage is TRBJ1-2; the DNA was not compared with TRBD1, the D call given in the table. TRBV21-1 is shown as a pseudogene. The sequence was collected from a human donor with classical Hodgkin lymphoma. CDR3 nucleotides: TGTGCCAGCAGAGAGACGACAGTTAACTATGGCTACACCTTC. Translating gives CASRETTVNYGYTF.